The source of this T cell receptor (beta chain) is a study of somatic mutations in cytotoxic T cells in rheumatoid arthritis. The overall study: Patient blood (30 ml EDTA) was collected right after diagnosis, preceding any treatment. Overall study results and limits: Nobody adjusted the slight TRBV07 underrepresentation in rheumatoid arthritis patients for multiple comparisons. Rheumatoid arthritis patients were compared with age-matched healthy controls, and their CD8+ T-cell clonality did not differ significantly.

Positive magnetic bead selection isolated CD4+ and CD8+ cells, and flow cytometry checked purity. Method: immunoSEQ multiplex PCR; TCRdb's copy keeps in-frame clones and lacks some. The sample lists approximately 14,000 clones; 75% to 95% were seen once. Trimming shortened V by 3 bases and J by 5 bases, and 15 bases separated the two germline ends. From germline, CDR1 is KGHSH and CDR2 LQKENI. The length of the CDR3 is 15 residues. Concerning this clone: Its cognate antigen is unknown.

Material: CD4+ T cells sorted from blood. The receptor was isolated from a man between 65 and 85 years old with rheumatoid arthritis. The rearrangement joins TRBV18 to TRBJ2-3, with D possibly matching TRBD2 (5 bases). The CDR3 is CASSPPGDQGDTQYF. The CDR3 coding sequence is TGTGCCAGCTCACCCCCCGGGGATCAAGGAGATACGCAGTATTTT.